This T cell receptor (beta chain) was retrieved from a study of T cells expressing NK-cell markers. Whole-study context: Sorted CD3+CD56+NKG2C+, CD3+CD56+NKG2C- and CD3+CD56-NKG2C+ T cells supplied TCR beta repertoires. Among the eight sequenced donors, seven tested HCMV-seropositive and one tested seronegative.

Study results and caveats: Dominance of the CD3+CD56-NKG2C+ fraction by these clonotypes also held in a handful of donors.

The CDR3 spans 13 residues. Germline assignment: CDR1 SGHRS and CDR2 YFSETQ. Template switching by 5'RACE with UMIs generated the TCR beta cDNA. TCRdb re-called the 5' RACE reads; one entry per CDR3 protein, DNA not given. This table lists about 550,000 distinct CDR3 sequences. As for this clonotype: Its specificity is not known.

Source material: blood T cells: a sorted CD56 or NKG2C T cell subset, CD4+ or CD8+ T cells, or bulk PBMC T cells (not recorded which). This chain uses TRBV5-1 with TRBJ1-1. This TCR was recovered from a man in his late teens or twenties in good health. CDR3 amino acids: CASSFKVGTEAFF.